Sequencing of this TCR beta chain was carried out in a study of T-cell memory formation after mild COVID-19. General observations from the study: Whereas later expanders leaned CD4+, clones contracting day 15 to 85 showed a balanced CD4/CD8 makeup.

TCRdb fed the 5' RACE reads into MiXCR, producing one record per CDR3 protein. The sample consists of approximately 500,000 distinct CDR3 sequences, roughly 25% of them appearing once. In its sample, this clonotype was seen a few times. What it binds is not known. The sample consisted of PBMCs or a T cell subset sorted from them (not recorded which). The TCR comes from an adult woman who had mild COVID-19 (a few samples of this study predate the infection). Cell type and time point are not known.

CDR3 sequence: CATSSGGRGRRTEAFF. CDR3 nucleotide sequence: TGTGCCACCAGTTCCGGGGGTCGGGGGAGGAGAACTGAAGCTTTCTTT. The V call is TRBV24-1, the J call TRBJ1-1; possibly TRBD1 for D (5 bases). The CDR3 length is 16 residues. The V end lost 6 bases, the J end lost 5 bases, and 21 bases lay between the germline ends. CDR1 and CDR2 from the germline V gene are KGHDR and SFDVKD.